What follows describes a single T cell receptor beta chain. The data were obtained in a study of blood T cell repertoires in COVID-19. Study context: Acute and convalescent COVID-19 samples came from the United States, Italy and Spain. Nucleic acid was either cDNA or gDNA, and it came from T cells, B-cell-depleted T cells, or PBMCs.

Authors' analysis steps: Quantification of nucleated cells was approximated via reference gene primer amplification. Method: immunoSEQ multiplex PCR; TCRdb's copy keeps in-frame clones and lacks some. That table is the source of V, J and clone size, and D and trimming were worked out from the DNA. The sample lists roughly 140,000 clones; under 90% were seen once. What was sequenced was peripheral blood. This receptor was taken from a man in his 70s who had recovered from COVID-19.

DNA of the CDR3: TGTGCCAGCAGAGGAGGCGGGAGTAGGTACGAGCAGTACTTC. This encodes CASRGGGSRYEQYF. This chain uses TRBV6-5 with TRBJ2-7; 7 bases are a match to TRBD2. This CDR3 is built from 14 residues. V was pared by 6 bases and J by 4 bases, with 9 bases of the junction left unmatched. Per germline, CDR1 MNHEY and CDR2 SVGAGI.